The present T cell receptor (beta chain) was sequenced within a study of CD8+ T cells in alopecia areata. Reverse transcribed after extraction, RNA yielded cDNA as the sequencing template. This table comes from immunoSEQ multiplex PCR, and its TCRdb copy is limited to in-frame clones, with some not included. This sample yields 130,000 or so clones, of which 85% to 90% are seen a single time; 13% belongs to the top ten. Indicated treatment: oral pan-JAK inhibitor, 5-10 mg twice daily. This TCR derives from a human donor with alopecia areata. This material consisted of CD8+ T cells sorted from blood, taken at week 4, from a patient treated with tofacitinib.

DNA of the CDR3: TGTGCCAGCAGCTCGATACCACAGGGAGGAAACACCATATATTTT. It specifies CASSSIPQGGNTIYF. The chain links TRBV13 to TRBJ1-3; a weak D match, TRBD1 (6 bases). The CDR3 runs to 15 residues. Looked up from germline, CDR1 is PRHDT and CDR2 is FYEKMQ (reference sequence). V lost 4 bases and J 4 bases, leaving 14 bases between the germline ends.